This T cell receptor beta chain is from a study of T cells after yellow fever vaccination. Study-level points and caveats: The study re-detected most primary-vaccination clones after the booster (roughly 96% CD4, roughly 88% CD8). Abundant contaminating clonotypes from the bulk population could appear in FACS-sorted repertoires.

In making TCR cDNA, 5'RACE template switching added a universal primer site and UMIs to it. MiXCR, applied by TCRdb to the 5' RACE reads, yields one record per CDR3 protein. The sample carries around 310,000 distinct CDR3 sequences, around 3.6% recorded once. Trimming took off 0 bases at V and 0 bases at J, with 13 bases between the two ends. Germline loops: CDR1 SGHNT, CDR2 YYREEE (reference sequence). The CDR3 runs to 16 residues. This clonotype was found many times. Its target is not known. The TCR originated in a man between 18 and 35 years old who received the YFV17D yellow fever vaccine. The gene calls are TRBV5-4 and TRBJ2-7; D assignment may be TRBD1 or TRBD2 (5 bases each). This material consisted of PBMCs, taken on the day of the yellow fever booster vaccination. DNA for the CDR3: TGTGCCAGCAGCTTGGAACGAGGGGAAAGCTCCTACGAGCAGTACTTC. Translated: CASSLERGESSYEQYF.